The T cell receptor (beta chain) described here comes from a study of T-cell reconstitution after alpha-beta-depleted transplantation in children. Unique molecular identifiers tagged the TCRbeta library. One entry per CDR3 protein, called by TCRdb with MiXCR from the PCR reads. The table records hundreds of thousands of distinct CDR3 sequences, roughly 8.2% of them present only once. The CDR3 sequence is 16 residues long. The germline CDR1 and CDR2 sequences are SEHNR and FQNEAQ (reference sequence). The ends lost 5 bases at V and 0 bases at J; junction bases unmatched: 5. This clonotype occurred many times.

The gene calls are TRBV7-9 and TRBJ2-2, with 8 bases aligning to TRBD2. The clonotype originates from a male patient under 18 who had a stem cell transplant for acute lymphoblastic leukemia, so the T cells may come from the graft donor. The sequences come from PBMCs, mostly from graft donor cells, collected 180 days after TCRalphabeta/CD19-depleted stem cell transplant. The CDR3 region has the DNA TGTGCCAGCAGCCCCACTAGCGGTTCGAACACCGGGGAGCTGTTTTTT. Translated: CASSPTSGSNTGELFF.